A selection of T cell receptor beta chains follows, all from one sample in a study of blood T cell repertoires in COVID-19. TCRdb keeps only in-frame clones here, not all; method: immunoSEQ multiplex PCR. The repertoire has roughly 120,000 clones, approximately 90% of them found once; the top ten carry about 1.1%. The specimen sequenced was peripheral blood. These TCRs come from a human donor in a cohort sampled during active COVID-19. The CDR3 runs from the conserved cysteine through the conserved F or W.

CDR3: CASSLYPGGTDTQYF; J: TRBJ2-3; V: TRBV27
CDR3: CASSYVTRGETQYF; J: TRBJ2-5; V: TRBV6-6
CDR3: CASGSGGIHEQYF; J: TRBJ2-7; V: TRBV12-5
CDR3: CASSQVTSGSDEQYF; J: TRBJ2-7; V: TRBV4-1
CDR3: CAAGGQGAFGANVLTF; J: TRBJ2-6; V: TRBV24-1
CDR3: CAISEPGQGNEQYF; J: TRBJ2-7; V: TRBV10-3
CDR3: CAISEWREGLAYGEQFF; J: TRBJ2-1; V: TRBV10-3
CDR3: CSASKLAGGLAKNIQYF; J: TRBJ2-4; V: TRBV20-1
CDR3: CASTYSRDRGFLEQFF; J: TRBJ2-1; V: TRBV19
CDR3: CASSQAAGGSDTQYF; J: TRBJ2-3; V: TRBV4-2
CDR3: CASSFEVNTEAFF; J: TRBJ1-1; V: TRBV7-9
CDR3: CASTYLTEAFF; J: TRBJ1-1; V: TRBV12-3/TRBV12-4
CDR3: CASSQASGMDTDTQYF; J: TRBJ2-3; V: TRBV4-2
CDR3: CASSLSARLAKQETQYF; J: TRBJ2-5; V: TRBV11-2
CDR3: CASSPRQGASEQYF; J: TRBJ2-7; V: TRBV5-1
CDR3: CASSAPGQTYYEQYF; J: TRBJ2-7; V: TRBV28
CDR3: CASRHGQNTGELFF; J: TRBJ2-2; V: TRBV5-6
CDR3: CASSSYSGQGYGYTF; J: TRBJ1-2; V: TRBV5-6
CDR3: CASSLTAGAETQYF; J: TRBJ2-5; V: TRBV5-1
CDR3: CASRGTGTLSSNQPQHF; J: TRBJ1-5; V: TRBV27
CDR3: CASTSQGTNTIYF; J: TRBJ1-3; V: TRBV5-4
CDR3: CSGEGGDGYTF; J: TRBJ1-2; V: TRBV29-1
CDR3: CASSQDMGLGSSYNEQFF; J: TRBJ2-1; V: TRBV4-1
CDR3: CASSLGDRVWETQYF; J: TRBJ2-5; V: TRBV13
CDR3: CASSPRGVGSTDTQYF; J: TRBJ2-3; V: TRBV27
CDR3: CASSLQKGVTQYF; J: TRBJ2-3; V: TRBV6-5
CDR3: CASSSSGGWNEQFF; J: TRBJ2-1; V: TRBV27
CDR3: CASSLAGGRASGNEQFF; J: TRBJ2-1; V: TRBV7-6
CDR3: CASSLGTGIPNNQPQHF; J: TRBJ1-5; V: TRBV7-9
CDR3: CASTRDRGVEQYF; J: TRBJ2-7; V: TRBV2
CDR3: CASSATGGPYEQYF; J: TRBJ2-7; V: TRBV7-2
CDR3: CASSVDRDRGYNEQFF; J: TRBJ2-1; V: TRBV9
CDR3: CASSDSGAPQPSEQFF; J: TRBJ2-1; V: TRBV6-4
CDR3: CASSRRQGLVYTF; J: TRBJ1-2; V: TRBV7-2
CDR3: CATRRGDNSPLHF; J: TRBJ1-6; V: TRBV28
CDR3: CASTDRRLVETQYF; J: TRBJ2-5; V: TRBV7-2
CDR3: CASSLNSNQPQHF; J: TRBJ1-5; V: TRBV13
CDR3: CASSLLRGSTDTQYF; J: TRBJ2-3; V: TRBV3-1/TRBV3-2
CDR3: CATGNEKLFF; J: TRBJ1-4; V: TRBV4-1
CDR3: CASSYYTWDRDGYTF; J: TRBJ1-2; V: TRBV5-1
CDR3: CASSLRGTYTDTQYF; J: TRBJ2-3; V: TRBV2
CDR3: CASSLYSRVRSEQYF; J: TRBJ2-7; V: TRBV7-3
CDR3: CASSLAGTAYNEQFF; J: TRBJ2-1; V: TRBV4-2
CDR3: CASSGGLSGNTIYF; J: TRBJ1-3; V: TRBV7-9
CDR3: CATRWGLKDEKLFF; J: TRBJ1-4; V: TRBV15
CDR3: CASSQKGGYNEQFF; J: TRBJ2-1; V: TRBV3-1/TRBV3-2
CDR3: CASSEVKGVTQYF; J: TRBJ2-5; V: TRBV2
CDR3: CVSRLAPNNEQFF; J: TRBJ2-1; V: TRBV7-9
CDR3: CASSNRVLGGNTIYF; J: TRBJ1-3; V: TRBV2
CDR3: CASSLPGAQNTEAFF; J: TRBJ1-1; V: TRBV7-9
CDR3: CASCEDRNTEAFF; J: TRBJ1-1; V: TRBV6-1
CDR3: CATRGGRGRETQYF; J: TRBJ2-5; V: TRBV6-5
CDR3: CATSETGQPGYTF; J: TRBJ1-2; V: TRBV24-1